This TCR beta chain was sequenced during a study of CD4+ T cells in melanoma (dated by TCRdb to between 2021 and 2024). General notes on the study: The study examined neoantigen-specific CD4+ T cells in human melanoma.

Libraries were made using the immunoSEQ multiplex PCR assay. TCRdb limited this immuneACCESS table to in-frame rearrangements with V and J called. A share of clones is missing; checked studies link under half to unresolved V genes, and the rest is unexplained. In all, the sample holds about 10,000 clones, and about 63% of those were seen once. The ten largest clones represent approximately 15% of the sample. Results and caveats for the whole study, not just this receptor: Neoantigen-specific CD4+ T cells in melanoma were reported to have a range of differentiation states. The report described a correlation between neoantigen-specific CD4+ T cells and the function of CD8+ T cells, macrophages and B cells.

Patients with melanoma were used as donors. Concerning this clone: No cognate antigen has been identified for it. No base quality values were provided; no much bigger clone lies one nucleotide off.

The cysteine opens and the phenylalanine closes a CDR3 of 15 amino acids. The kept DNA is CDR3 alone, 45 bases in frame from the first base. CDR1 and CDR2 (KGHSH, LQKENI) derive from the germline V gene. V trim: 3 bases; J trim: 4 bases; unmatched bases: 3. The sequenced sample was cells from a culture (not recorded whether cultured in vitro). This clonotype was obtained from a human donor with melanoma. Here the chain combines TRBV18 and TRBJ2-5; TRBD2 agrees with 12 junctional bases. In nucleotides, the sequence is TGTGCCAGCTCACCCCCTAGCGGGGGGGGAGAGACCCAGTACTTC. It translates to CASSPPSGGGETQYF.